This T cell receptor (beta chain) was documented in a study of blood T cell repertoires in COVID-19. V was clipped by 3 bases and J by 6 bases, with 9 bases between them. The CDR3 is made up of 13 amino acids. The protocol was immunoSEQ multiplex PCR, while the TCRdb copy is restricted to in-frame clones and leaves out a portion. The table has around 60,000 clones, around 90% seen once. The chain recombines TRBV12-3 or TRBV12-4 with TRBJ1-5; weak D call: TRBD1 (5 bases). The receptor was derived from a man aged 50 to 59 with active COVID-19. The sequenced sample was peripheral blood. The CDR3 DNA is TGTGCCAGCAGTTTCAGGGATGGTCAGCCCCAGCATTTT. Translating it yields CASSFRDGQPQHF.